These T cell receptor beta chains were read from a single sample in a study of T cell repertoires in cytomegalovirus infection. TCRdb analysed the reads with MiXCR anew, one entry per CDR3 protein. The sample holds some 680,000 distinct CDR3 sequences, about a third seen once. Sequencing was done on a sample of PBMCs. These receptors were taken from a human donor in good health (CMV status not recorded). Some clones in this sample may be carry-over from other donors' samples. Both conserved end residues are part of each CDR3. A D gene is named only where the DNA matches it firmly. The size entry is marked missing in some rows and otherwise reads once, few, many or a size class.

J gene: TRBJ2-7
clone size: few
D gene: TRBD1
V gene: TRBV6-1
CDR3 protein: CASRDRRVGTGAEQYF
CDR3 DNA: TGTGCCAGCAGAGATAGAAGGGTGGGGACAGGGGCCGAGCAGTACTTC

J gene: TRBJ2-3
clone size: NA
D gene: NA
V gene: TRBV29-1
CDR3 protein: CSVVFADTQYF
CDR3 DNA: TGCAGCGTTGTGTTCGCAGATACGCAGTATTTT

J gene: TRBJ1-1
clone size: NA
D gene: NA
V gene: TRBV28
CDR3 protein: CASSLVNSAANTEAFF
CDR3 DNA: TGTGCCAGCAGTTTAGTGAACTCCGCAGCGAACACTGAAGCTTTCTTT

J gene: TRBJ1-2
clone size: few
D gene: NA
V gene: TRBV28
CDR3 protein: CASTTGSVSNYGYTF
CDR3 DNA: TGTGCCAGCACGACAGGTTCTGTTTCTAACTATGGCTACACCTTC

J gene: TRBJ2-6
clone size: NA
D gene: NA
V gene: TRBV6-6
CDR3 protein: CASSLWTASSGANVLTF
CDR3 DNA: TGTGCCAGCAGTCTCTGGACAGCAAGCTCTGGGGCCAACGTCCTGACTTTC

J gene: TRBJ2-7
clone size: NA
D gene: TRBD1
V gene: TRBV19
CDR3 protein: CASRTKDRDKLIHSYEQYF
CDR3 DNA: TGTGCCAGTAGAACGAAAGACAGGGATAAACTGATCCACTCCTACGAGCAGTACTTC

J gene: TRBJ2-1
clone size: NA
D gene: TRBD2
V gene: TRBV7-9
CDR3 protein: CASSLPPSFAGGRNEQFF
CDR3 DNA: TGTGCCAGCAGCTTGCCACCCTCCTTTGCGGGGGGACGCAATGAGCAGTTCTTC

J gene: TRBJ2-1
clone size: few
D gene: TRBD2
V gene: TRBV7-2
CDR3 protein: CASSLSGGPNNEQFF
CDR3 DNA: TGTGCCAGCAGCCTTAGCGGGGGGCCGAACAATGAGCAGTTCTTC

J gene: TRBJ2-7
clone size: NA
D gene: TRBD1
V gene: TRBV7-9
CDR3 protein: CDSSPGQVMIYEQYF
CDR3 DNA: TGTGACAGCAGCCCCGGACAGGTGATGATATACGAGCAGTACTTC

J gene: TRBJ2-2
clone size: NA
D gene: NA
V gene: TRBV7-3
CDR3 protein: CASSFSQVDTPFF
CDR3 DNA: TGTGCCAGCAGCTTTAGTCAAGTGGACACTCCGTTTTTT

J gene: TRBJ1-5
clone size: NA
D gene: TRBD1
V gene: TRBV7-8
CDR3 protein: CASSFSPGQGNQPQHF
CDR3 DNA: TGTGCCAGCAGCTTTTCGCCGGGACAGGGCAATCAGCCCCAGCATTTT